Listed below are T cell receptor beta chains from one sample, sequenced in a study of spatial heterogeneity in lung cancer. One entry per CDR3 protein, called by TCRdb with MiXCR from the 5' RACE reads. The sample lists about 36,000 distinct CDR3 sequences, about 7.9% seen once, with about a tenth in the top ten. The specimen comprised PBMCs, sampled at follow-up. These receptors all stem from a male donor with early-stage non-small cell lung cancer. CDR3s include the opening cysteine and the closing phenylalanine or tryptophan. The D gene is left open where the match is weak. The listing skips clone size in some rows; elsewhere it reads once, few, many or a size class.

DNA: TGCGCCAGCTCCCCGGGACAGGGGATCCCCCAGTACTTC; CDR3: CASSPGQGIPQYF; length: 13; D: TRBD1; size: many; V: TRBV10-1; J: TRBJ2-5
DNA: TGTGCCAGCAGCCGAGGGGCGGGGGGCTACAATGAGCAGTTCTTC; CDR3: CASSRGAGGYNEQFF; length: 15; D: TRBD2; size: many; V: TRBV11-3; J: TRBJ2-1
DNA: TGCAGCGTAGGAACCCACACGGCTGGCTACACCTTC; CDR3: CSVGTHTAGYTF; length: 12; D: NA; size: NA; V: TRBV29-1; J: TRBJ1-2
DNA: TGTGCTAGTGGTTTGGTACTGAGGACAACGATCACAGATACGCAGTATTTT; CDR3: CASGLVLRTTITDTQYF; length: 17; D: NA; size: many; V: TRBV12-5; J: TRBJ2-3
DNA: TGTGCCAGCAGCTCCGGACAAACGAACACTGAAGCTTTCTTT; CDR3: CASSSGQTNTEAFF; length: 14; D: NA; size: many; V: TRBV7-6; J: TRBJ1-1
DNA: TGTGCCATCAGTGAGTCTGGCGTCAATGAGCAGTTCTTC; CDR3: CAISESGVNEQFF; length: 13; D: NA; size: many; V: TRBV10-3; J: TRBJ2-1
DNA: TGTGCCAGCAGCGTAAGCGGGGGCACCTACAATGAGCAGTTCTTC; CDR3: CASSVSGGTYNEQFF; length: 15; D: TRBD2; size: NA; V: TRBV7-6; J: TRBJ2-1
DNA: TGTGCCAGCAGTTTAACCCTAGCGTTCGGCACAGATACGCAGTATTTT; CDR3: CASSLTLAFGTDTQYF; length: 16; D: NA; size: NA; V: TRBV12-3/TRBV12-4; J: TRBJ2-3
DNA: TGCAGCGTTGACTTAGGGTTCTCCTACAATGAGCAGTTCTTC; CDR3: CSVDLGFSYNEQFF; length: 14; D: NA; size: many; V: TRBV29-1; J: TRBJ2-1
DNA: TGTGCCAGCAGCTCAAGGACGGATGAGCAGTTCTTC; CDR3: CASSSRTDEQFF; length: 12; D: NA; size: many; V: TRBV13; J: TRBJ2-1
DNA: TGCGCCAGCAGTGACGGGGTCGGAGGTGGCTACACCTTC; CDR3: CASSDGVGGGYTF; length: 13; D: NA; size: many; V: TRBV10-2; J: TRBJ1-2
DNA: TGCAGTGCTAAACAATTGGGGGGTAATCAGCCCCAGCATTTT; CDR3: CSAKQLGGNQPQHF; length: 14; D: NA; size: many; V: TRBV20-1; J: TRBJ1-5
DNA: TGTGCCAGCAGTCACCCGGGACTACAGACCCAGTACTTC; CDR3: CASSHPGLQTQYF; length: 13; D: NA; size: many; V: TRBV21-1; J: TRBJ2-5
DNA: TGCGCCAGCAGAATTGCCACAGGGAGGAGCGAGCAGTACTTC; CDR3: CASRIATGRSEQYF; length: 14; D: NA; size: few; V: TRBV5-1; J: TRBJ2-7
DNA: TGTGCCAGCAGTCCTGACAGCACCTACGAGCAGTACTTC; CDR3: CASSPDSTYEQYF; length: 13; D: NA; size: many; V: TRBV6-5; J: TRBJ2-7
DNA: TGTGCCAGCAGCTCGGGACAGGGTTCGGGATCCTACAATGAGCAGTTCTTC; CDR3: CASSSGQGSGSYNEQFF; length: 17; D: TRBD1; size: many; V: TRBV11-3; J: TRBJ2-1
DNA: TGCAGTGTCCCAGCTCTTACCTCTGGAAACACCATATATTTT; CDR3: CSVPALTSGNTIYF; length: 14; D: NA; size: NA; V: TRBV20-1; J: TRBJ1-3
DNA: TGTGCCAGGGGGACAGAGAACACCGGGGAGCTGTTTTTT; CDR3: CARGTENTGELFF; length: 13; D: TRBD1; size: many; V: TRBV6-1; J: TRBJ2-2
DNA: TGTGCCAGCAGTTCCCGGACGGGGAACACTGAAGCTTTCTTT; CDR3: CASSSRTGNTEAFF; length: 14; D: NA; size: many; V: TRBV6-5; J: TRBJ1-1
DNA: TGTGCCAGCAGTTTACATCAGACAAGAGACTATGGCTACACCTTC; CDR3: CASSLHQTRDYGYTF; length: 15; D: NA; size: many; V: TRBV12-3/TRBV12-4; J: TRBJ1-2
DNA: TGTGCCAGTAGTATAGATCCTAGCTCCTACAATGAGCAGTTCTTC; CDR3: CASSIDPSSYNEQFF; length: 15; D: NA; size: many; V: TRBV19; J: TRBJ2-1
DNA: TGTGCCAGCAGTCGACTCCTAGCGGGGTACAATGAGCAGTTCTTC; CDR3: CASSRLLAGYNEQFF; length: 15; D: TRBD2; size: NA; V: TRBV6-5; J: TRBJ2-1
DNA: TGTGCCAGCAGCCAGATCTCCTACAATGAGCAGTTCTTC; CDR3: CASSQISYNEQFF; length: 13; D: NA; size: many; V: TRBV14; J: TRBJ2-1
DNA: TGTGCCAGTAGTTCATTCCAGGGACAGGTGGAGTACTTC; CDR3: CASSSFQGQVEYF; length: 13; D: TRBD1; size: many; V: TRBV19; J: TRBJ2-7
DNA: TGTGCCTGGAGTGTACGGAGGACGTCCCCGGGGGATGAAAAACTGTTTTTT; CDR3: CAWSVRRTSPGDEKLFF; length: 17; D: NA; size: once; V: TRBV30; J: TRBJ1-4
DNA: TGTGCCAGCAGCTTAGCGGAGACAGGGGGCTCACCCCTCCACTTT; CDR3: CASSLAETGGSPLHF; length: 15; D: TRBD1; size: many; V: TRBV11-1; J: TRBJ1-6
DNA: TGTGCCAGCAGCTCCGGACAGGGGAACACTGAAGCTTTCTTT; CDR3: CASSSGQGNTEAFF; length: 14; D: TRBD1; size: many; V: TRBV7-9; J: TRBJ1-1
DNA: TGTGCCAGCAGCTTGGGCGGACAGACTATATACGAGCAGTACTTC; CDR3: CASSLGGQTIYEQYF; length: 15; D: NA; size: many; V: TRBV7-6; J: TRBJ2-7
DNA: TGCGCCAGCAGCCCCCAGGTGGGGACTGGGGCCAACGTCCTGACTTTC; CDR3: CASSPQVGTGANVLTF; length: 16; D: NA; size: NA; V: TRBV5-1; J: TRBJ2-6
DNA: TGTGCCAGCAGCAAAAACCTGGGACTAGCGGGGAAAGAGACCCAGTACTTC; CDR3: CASSKNLGLAGKETQYF; length: 17; D: TRBD2; size: many; V: TRBV7-2; J: TRBJ2-5
DNA: TGTGCCAGTTCGACAGGGCATGAGCAGTTCTTC; CDR3: CASSTGHEQFF; length: 11; D: TRBD1; size: NA; V: TRBV19; J: TRBJ2-1
DNA: TGTGCCAGCAGTGAAGATCGGACAGGGTCTCAGCCCCAGCATTTT; CDR3: CASSEDRTGSQPQHF; length: 15; D: TRBD1; size: many; V: TRBV6-1; J: TRBJ1-5
DNA: TGTGCCAGCAGCCTAGGACAGGTCCACAATGAGCAGTTCTTC; CDR3: CASSLGQVHNEQFF; length: 14; D: TRBD1; size: many; V: TRBV7-9; J: TRBJ2-1
DNA: TGTGCCAGCAGCCGCGCGGCATACAATGAGCAGTTCTTC; CDR3: CASSRAAYNEQFF; length: 13; D: NA; size: NA; V: TRBV7-3; J: TRBJ2-1
DNA: TGCGCCAGCAGCTTTCAGACTAGCGGGGGTACCGGGGAGCTGTTTTTT; CDR3: CASSFQTSGGTGELFF; length: 16; D: TRBD2; size: many; V: TRBV5-1; J: TRBJ2-2
DNA: TGTGCCAGTAGTATAGACGCAGGAAATACAGATACGCAGTATTTT; CDR3: CASSIDAGNTDTQYF; length: 15; D: NA; size: few; V: TRBV19; J: TRBJ2-3
DNA: TGTGCCAGCAGTTTGAACCGGGGGATTGGGAATCAGCCCCAGCATTTT; CDR3: CASSLNRGIGNQPQHF; length: 16; D: NA; size: many; V: TRBV28; J: TRBJ1-5
DNA: TGTGCCAGCAGCGTAGCTTTGGCAGACTATGGCTACACCTTC; CDR3: CASSVALADYGYTF; length: 14; D: NA; size: many; V: TRBV9; J: TRBJ1-2
DNA: TGTGCCAGCAGTTACTCAACGGCTAGCGGGGGCTATGAGCAGTTCTTC; CDR3: CASSYSTASGGYEQFF; length: 16; D: TRBD2; size: few; V: TRBV6-6; J: TRBJ2-1
DNA: TGTGCCAGCAGCTCCGGGGACAGGCAGAACTATGGCTACACCTTC; CDR3: CASSSGDRQNYGYTF; length: 15; D: TRBD1; size: many; V: TRBV7-9; J: TRBJ1-2
DNA: TGTGCCAGCAGCCAAGTTAGCGGGGGCCGGATCTATGGCTACACCTTC; CDR3: CASSQVSGGRIYGYTF; length: 16; D: NA; size: many; V: TRBV3-1; J: TRBJ1-2
DNA: TGTGCCAGCAGACGGGCCATCGACTATGGCTACACCTTC; CDR3: CASRRAIDYGYTF; length: 13; D: NA; size: many; V: TRBV6-5; J: TRBJ1-2
DNA: TGTGCCAGCAGTTACGGTGGCCAGGGGGTTGGCCAGCCCCAGCATTTT; CDR3: CASSYGGQGVGQPQHF; length: 16; D: TRBD1; size: many; V: TRBV6-5; J: TRBJ1-5
DNA: TGTGCCAGCAGCTTAGAACCAGGCTACTACGAGCAGTACTTC; CDR3: CASSLEPGYYEQYF; length: 14; D: NA; size: many; V: TRBV7-2; J: TRBJ2-7
DNA: TGTGCCAGCAGCTTAGTGGCAGACGCCGAAGCTTTCTTT; CDR3: CASSLVADAEAFF; length: 13; D: NA; size: many; V: TRBV7-6; J: TRBJ1-1
DNA: TGTGCCAGCAGTTCGACAGGGGGCGCGTCTGGCTACACCTTC; CDR3: CASSSTGGASGYTF; length: 14; D: TRBD1; size: many; V: TRBV3-1; J: TRBJ1-2
DNA: TGCGCCAGCAGCACTGGGGGGGCAAGAGGACTCAGGGAGCTGTTTTTT; CDR3: CASSTGGARGLRELFF; length: 16; D: NA; size: many; V: TRBV5-1; J: TRBJ2-2
DNA: TGTGCCAGCAGCCGAACTTTAGCTAGCGGGAATTACGAGCAGTACTTC; CDR3: CASSRTLASGNYEQYF; length: 16; D: TRBD2; size: NA; V: TRBV11-2; J: TRBJ2-7
DNA: TGTGCCAGCAGTTTAACGGTACAGCTCGCCGCCGAGCAGTACTTC; CDR3: CASSLTVQLAAEQYF; length: 15; D: NA; size: many; V: TRBV27; J: TRBJ2-7